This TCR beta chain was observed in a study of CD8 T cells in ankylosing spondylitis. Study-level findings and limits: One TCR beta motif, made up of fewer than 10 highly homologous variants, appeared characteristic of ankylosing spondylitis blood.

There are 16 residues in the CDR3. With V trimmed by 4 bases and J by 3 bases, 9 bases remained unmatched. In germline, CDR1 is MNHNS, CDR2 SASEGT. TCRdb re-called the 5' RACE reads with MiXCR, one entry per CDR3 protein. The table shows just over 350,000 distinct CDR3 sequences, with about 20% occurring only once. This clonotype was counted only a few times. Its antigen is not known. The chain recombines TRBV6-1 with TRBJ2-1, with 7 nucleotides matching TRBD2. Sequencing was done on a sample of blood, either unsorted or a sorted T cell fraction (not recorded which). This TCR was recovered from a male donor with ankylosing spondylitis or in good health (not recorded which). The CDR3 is CASSGWGGTVYNEQFF. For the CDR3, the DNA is TGTGCCAGCAGTGGGTGGGGGGGGACGGTCTACAATGAGCAGTTCTTC.